These 24 T cell receptor beta chains were sequenced from one sample in a study of blood T cells in healthy people across ages. Alongside a J-beta primer mix, a sample-barcoded 5' primer served in a second PCR lasting about 7 to 11 cycles. TCRdb called the 5' RACE reads again in MiXCR, with one record for every CDR3 protein. The table records some 920,000 distinct CDR3 sequences, roughly 47% of them present only once. Sequencing input: blood. The receptors were gathered from a woman aged 60-75 years in good health.

This clonotype showed up just a few times. This chain links TRBV29-1 with TRBJ1-1; D gene uncertain. Germline-derived CDR1 and CDR2 are SQVTM and ANQGSEA. The CDR3 totals 12 residues. Trimming cost V 7 bases and J 0 bases, with 9 bases left between them. In nucleotides, the CDR3 is TGCAGCGCCGGAGATTTGAACACTGAAGCTTTCTTT. This codes for CSAGDLNTEAFF.

The V call is TRBV4-3, the J call TRBJ2-1; 7 nucleotides match TRBD2. CDR1 is LGHNA and CDR2 is YSLEER in the germline V gene. V lost 1 base and J lost 7; bases outside the gene matches: 7. The CDR3 extends over 15 amino acids. The CDR3 DNA reads TGCGCCAGCAGCCAAGTGCTAGCGGCATGGAATGAGCAGTTCTTC. Amino acids: CASSQVLAAWNEQFF.

The rearrangement links TRBV28 to TRBJ2-5; D possibly corresponds to TRBD1 (6 bases). The CDR3 has 14 amino acids. Between the trimmed V and J ends, which lost 5 bases and 2 bases, there was a span of 12 bases. Germline assignment: CDR1 MDHEN and CDR2 SYDVKM. The CDR3 bases are TGTGCCAGCAGTAAAACAGGGCTACAAGAGACCCAGTACTTC. Translating gives CASSKTGLQETQYF.

This clonotype occurred once. The genes are TRBV2 and TRBJ2-3; TRBD2 might be the D (6 bases). This CDR3 has 16 residues. V shed 6 bases and J shed 4 bases, with 20 bases lying between them. The germline CDR1 and CDR2 sequences are SNHLY and FYNNEI. For the CDR3, the DNA is TGTGCCAGCAGGCGGGTCTACACCTCTAGCGCAGATACGCAGTATTTT. This encodes CASRRVYTSSADTQYF.

This clonotype was seen a few times. This rearrangement joins TRBV7-2 to TRBJ2-5, with D possibly TRBD1 on 5 matching bases. The germline V gene encodes CDR1 SGHTA and CDR2 FQGNSA. CDR3 length equals 14 residues. Trimming shortened V by 5 bases and J by 0 bases, and 10 bases separated the two germline ends. Here the CDR3 DNA reads TGTGCCAGCAGCGCCAACAGGTACCAAGAGACCCAGTACTTC. Amino acid sequence: CASSANRYQETQYF.

This chain uses TRBV6-1 with TRBJ1-2; the D gene is possibly TRBD1 (6 bases). V dropped 8 bases and J dropped 0 bases, with 19 bases sitting between them. CDR3 size: 16 residues. The V gene's germline CDR1 is MNHNS and CDR2 SASEGT. In nucleotides, the CDR3 is TGTGCCAGCCCATCGGGGAGAACAGGGTCTAACTATGGCTACACCTTC. Amino acids: CASPSGRTGSNYGYTF.

The chain combines TRBV15 with TRBJ2-1, with 8 bases aligning to TRBD1. V lost 4 bases and J lost 6; bases outside the gene matches: 2. Germline values: CDR1 LNHNV, CDR2 YYDKDF (reference sequence). This CDR3 contains 13 residues. CDR3 nucleotide sequence: TGTGCCACCAGCACCGGACAGGGCAATGAGCAGTTCTTC. Its translation: CATSTGQGNEQFF.

Remarks on this clonotype: Germline is not matched at one junction end, which may reflect a read error. DNA for the CDR3: TGTGCCAGCAGCTTAGCGGGGACCACAGATACGCAGTTTTTT. Translation gives CASSLAGTTDTQFF. This rearrangement joins TRBV7-2 to TRBJ2-3; D may correspond to TRBD1 or TRBD2 (5 bases each). Germline CDR1 reads SGHTA; CDR2 reads FQGNSA. This CDR3 has 14 amino acids.

The chain combines TRBV18 with TRBJ1-6; D ambiguous. Looked up from germline, CDR1 is KGHSH and CDR2 is LQKENI. V lost 3 bases and J 8 bases, leaving 14 bases between the germline ends. The CDR3 is made up of 15 amino acids. The CDR3 region is CASSPTSQWDSPLHF. Written as DNA, the CDR3 is TGTGCCAGCTCACCTACTAGCCAATGGGATTCACCCCTCCACTTT.

CDR3 nucleotide sequence: TGTGCCAGCAGTCAAAAAGAGAGATTTCTTCGGGATACGCAGTATTTT. This gives the protein CASSQKERFLRDTQYF. This chain joins TRBV7-8 and TRBJ2-3, with unresolved D. Deletions cut 6 bases from V and 6 bases from J, with 22 bases between. The CDR3 sequence is 16 residues long. Germline CDR1 SGHVS, CDR2 FQNEAQ.

The chain links TRBV28 to TRBJ1-1; D might be TRBD1 (5 bases). CDR1 and CDR2 (germline): MDHEN, SYDVKM. The V and J ends lost 2 bases and 7 bases respectively, with 14 bases between them. The CDR3 runs 14 residues. CDR3 in DNA: TGTGCCAGCAGTTTAGTCAGGGTGGATAGTGAAGCTTTCTTT. It is translated as CASSLVRVDSEAFF.

This chain connects TRBV2 to TRBJ1-4; D ambiguous. V lost 5 bases, J lost 6 bases, and 4 bases lay in between. The CDR3 consists of 11 residues. Looked up from germline, CDR1 is SNHLY and CDR2 is FYNNEI. The DNA of the CDR3 is TGTGCCAGCAGTCCATATGAAAAACTGTTTTTT. This codes for CASSPYEKLFF.

The gene calls are TRBV20-1 and TRBJ2-7; TRBD2 matches at 13 bases. V was clipped by 0 bases and J by 0 bases; unmatched bases: 11. The CDR3 length is 19 residues. The germline CDR1 and CDR2 sequences are DFQATT and SNEGSKA (reference sequence). CDR3 bases: TGCAGTGCTAGAGATTGGACTAGCGGGAGCTCTCGGAGCTCCTACGAGCAGTACTTC. Translating gives CSARDWTSGSSRSSYEQYF.

This chain joins TRBV6-2 or TRBV6-3 and TRBJ2-5; 10 bases match TRBD1. Germline V lookup: CDR1 MNHEY, CDR2 SVGEGT. V shed 5 bases and J 11 bases; nucleotides not matched to a gene: 14. The CDR3 has 15 residues. The CDR3 loop reads CASSQGGTGVNEQYF. The CDR3 DNA reads TGTGCCAGCAGTCAAGGGGGGACAGGGGTAAATGAGCAGTACTTC.

This clonotype was picked up a small number of times. V usage is TRBV7-2 and J usage is TRBJ2-7; the D is unclear. The CDR3 extends over 15 amino acids. The germline V and J ends were trimmed by 3 bases and 3 bases, with 15 bases remaining between them. CDR1 and CDR2 from the germline V gene are SGHTA and FQGNSA. The CDR3 loop reads CASSFGQHSGYEQYF. The DNA of the CDR3 is TGTGCCAGCAGCTTCGGTCAGCACTCGGGCTACGAGCAGTACTTC.

This rearrangement joins TRBV4-2 to TRBJ2-3; D may be TRBD1 or TRBD2 (5 bases each). The CDR3 is 13 amino acids. V was trimmed by 1 base and J by 10 bases, leaving 12 bases between them. Germline V gives CDR1 LGHNA, CDR2 YNFKEQ. CDR3 nucleotide sequence: TGTGCCAGCAGCCAAGCCGGGACCGATGCGCAGTATTTT. Its translation: CASSQAGTDAQYF.

This rearrangement joins TRBV7-2 to TRBJ2-7, with 9 bases matching TRBD2. This CDR3 has 20 amino acids. The trim removed 4 bases at V and 0 bases at J, leaving 19 bases unmatched. Looked up from germline, CDR1 is SGHTA and CDR2 is FQGNSA. CDR3 sequence (DNA): TGTGCCAGCAGCTCCGGTGTGATTAGCGGGAGAAGTTTGAGCTCCTACGAGCAGTACTTC. Protein: CASSSGVISGRSLSSYEQYF.

This chain joins TRBV7-2 and TRBJ2-1; 13 bases are a match to TRBD2. CDR3 size: 16 residues. Per the germline V gene, CDR1 is SGHTA and CDR2 is FQGNSA. The junction had 8 bases not matched to a gene; V was cut back by 4 bases and J by 8 bases. In DNA, the CDR3 is TGTGCCAGCAGCTCAACTAGCGGGAGGGCAAGACATGAGCAGTTCTTC. Residues: CASSSTSGRARHEQFF.

V usage is TRBV4-3 and J usage is TRBJ2-7; 8 bases match TRBD2. The CDR3 runs to 15 residues. Per germline, CDR1 LGHNA and CDR2 YSLEER. V shed 1 base, J shed 3 bases, and the junction held 5 bases outside the gene matches. In nucleotides, the CDR3 is TGCGCCAGCAGCCAAGTTGAGGGACTAGTCTACGAGCAGTACTTC. This sequence encodes CASSQVEGLVYEQYF.

CDR3 loop: CSARSGYPNEQFF. In DNA, the CDR3 is TGCAGTGCTAGAAGCGGCTACCCCAATGAGCAGTTCTTC. The chain recombines TRBV20-1 with TRBJ2-1; tentatively, D is TRBD2 (5 bases). The CDR3 spans 13 residues. Germline V gives CDR1 DFQATT, CDR2 SNEGSKA (reference sequence). The V and J ends lost 2 bases and 6 bases respectively, with 11 bases between them.

The chain has TRBV18 and TRBJ2-3, with a weak D call TRBD2 (6 bases). The CDR3 is 15 amino acids. Trimming pared 6 bases from V and 2 bases from J, leaving 15 bases between. The germline V gene has CDR1 KGHSH and CDR2 LQKENI. The CDR3 region is CASSPGGDPTDTQYF. The CDR3 region has the DNA TGTGCCAGCTCTCCAGGCGGGGATCCCACAGATACGCAGTATTTT.

The chain uses TRBV20-1 and TRBJ2-1; D gene unclear. The CDR3 has 13 residues. CDR1 and CDR2 from the germline V gene are DFQATT and SNEGSKA (reference sequence). The CDR3 loop is CSGPSPPHNEQFF. The CDR3, as DNA: TGCAGCGGACCTTCCCCGCCCCACAATGAGCAGTTCTTC.

This clonotype was picked up a small number of times. The CDR3 sequence is CASSQESRGLVYEQYF. DNA of the CDR3: TGCGCCAGCAGCCAAGAGAGTAGGGGGCTAGTATACGAGCAGTACTTC. V is TRBV4-3 and J is TRBJ2-7; 7 bases fit TRBD1. The CDR3 consists of 16 residues. V was pared by 0 bases and J by 4 bases, with 9 bases of the junction left unmatched. Germline CDR1 is LGHNA and CDR2 is YSLEER.

Only a few counts were recorded for this clonotype. The chain links TRBV7-2 to TRBJ2-5; 11 bases are shared with TRBD2. The germline V gene encodes CDR1 SGHTA and CDR2 FQGNSA. There are 15 residues in the CDR3. With 3 bases clipped from V and 2 bases from J, the junction kept 2 bases outside the gene matches. The CDR3 here is CASSLTSGEQETQYF. DNA of the CDR3: TGTGCCAGCAGCTTGACTAGCGGGGAACAAGAGACCCAGTACTTC.